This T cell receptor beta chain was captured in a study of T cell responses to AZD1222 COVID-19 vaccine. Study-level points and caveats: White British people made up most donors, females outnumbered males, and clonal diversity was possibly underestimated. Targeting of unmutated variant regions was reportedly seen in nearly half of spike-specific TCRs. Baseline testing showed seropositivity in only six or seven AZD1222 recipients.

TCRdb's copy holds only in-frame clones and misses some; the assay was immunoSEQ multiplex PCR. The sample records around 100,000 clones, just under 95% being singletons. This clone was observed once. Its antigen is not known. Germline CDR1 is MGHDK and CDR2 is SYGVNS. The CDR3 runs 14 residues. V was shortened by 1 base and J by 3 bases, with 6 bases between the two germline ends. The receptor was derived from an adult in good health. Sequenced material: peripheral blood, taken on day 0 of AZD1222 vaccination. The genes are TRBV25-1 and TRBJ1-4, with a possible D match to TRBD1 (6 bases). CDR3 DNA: TGTGCCAGCAGTGAATGGACAGCTAATGAAAAACTGTTTTTT. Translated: CASSEWTANEKLFF. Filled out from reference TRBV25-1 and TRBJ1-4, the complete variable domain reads EADIYQTPRYLVIGTGKKITLECSQTMGHDKMYWYQQDPGMELHLIHYSYGVNSTEKGDLSSESTVSRIRTEHFPLTLESARPSHTSQYLCASSEWTANEKLFFGSGTQLSVL.